These 23 T cell receptor beta chains originate from one sample sequenced in a study of T cell changes during pregnancy in multiple sclerosis (dated by TCRdb to 2018 to 2020). Library construction relied on the immunoSEQ multiplex PCR assay. This is the immuneACCESS table as TCRdb keeps it, with only in-frame sequences that have V and J called. A part of the clones is gone; compared with another copy, unresolved V genes explain less than half, and the rest is unexplained. The sample data list about 48,000 clones, and 80% to 95% of these were observed just once. The ten largest clones take up 0.9% to 1% of the sample. The sample here was CD4+ T cells from peripheral blood mononuclear cells, taken in the second trimester of pregnancy. These receptors originate from a female donor in good health, enrolled as a control in a pregnancy study.

The chain has TRBV27 and TRBJ2-7; no firm D call. Trimming left V 2 bases short and J 2 bases short, with 16 bases between. CDR3 length: 16 residues. CDR1 and CDR2 from the germline V gene are MNHEY and SMNVEV (reference sequence). CDR3 nucleotide sequence: TGTGCCAGCAGTTTACGTTCCATCCCAACTACCTACGAGCAGTACTTC. This gives the protein CASSLRSIPTTYEQYF.

The rearrangement links TRBV5-1 to TRBJ1-4; possible D gene TRBD1, 5 bases. The V end lost 1 base, the J end lost 3 bases, and 10 bases lay between the germline ends. This CDR3 is built from 15 residues. The germline gives CDR1 SGHRS, CDR2 YFSETQ. The CDR3 reads CASSLNKGSNEKLFF. CDR3 bases: TGCGCCAGCAGCTTGAATAAGGGGTCTAATGAAAAACTGTTTTTT.

The chain joins TRBV11-2 to TRBJ1-3; tentative D call: TRBD1 (6 bases). Germline V gives CDR1 SGHAT, CDR2 FQNNGV. The CDR3 consists of 15 residues. The V and J ends lost 6 bases and 0 bases respectively, with 12 bases between them. The CDR3 sequence is CASRRQVGSGNTIYF. DNA of the CDR3: TGTGCCAGCAGACGACAGGTTGGCTCTGGAAACACCATATATTTT.

This chain links TRBV2 with TRBJ2-3, with a weak D call TRBD1 (6 bases). CDR3 length: 11 residues. Trimming took off 8 bases at V and 6 bases at J, with 9 bases between the two ends. In germline, CDR1 is SNHLY, CDR2 FYNNEI. Here the CDR3 reads CASLGADTQYF. As DNA, the CDR3 is TGTGCCAGCCTGGGGGCGGATACGCAGTATTTT. Full variable domain (rest looked up from reference TRBV2 and TRBJ2-3): EPEVTQTPSHQVTQMGQEVILRCVPISNHLYFYWYRQILGQKVEFLVSFYNNEISEKSEIFDDQFSVERPDGSNFTLKIRSTKLEDSAMYFCASLGADTQYFGPGTRLTVL.

This rearrangement joins TRBV7-9 to TRBJ1-5; no definite D call. The length of the CDR3 is 14 residues. Germline values: CDR1 SEHNR, CDR2 FQNEAQ (reference sequence). Trimming removed 5 bases at V and 3 bases at J, with 11 bases between. CDR3 in amino acids: CASSHNSPNQPQHF. The CDR3 region has the DNA TGTGCCAGCAGCCACAACAGTCCCAATCAGCCCCAGCATTTT.

Details on this clone: At the DNA level, this CDR3 is encoded by other sequences in the same sample as well. The V call is TRBV9, the J call TRBJ1-3; 8 bases are a match to TRBD1. CDR3 length equals 15 residues. The V gene end was trimmed by 5 bases and the J gene end by 4 bases; junction bases not matched to a gene: 8. Germline values: CDR1 SGDLS, CDR2 YYNGEE. The CDR3 region has the DNA TGTGCCAGCAGTTTTCAGGGGGCGCGGGGAAACACCATATATTTT. This translates into CASSFQGARGNTIYF.

This chain connects TRBV6-1 to TRBJ1-1, with TRBD1 matching 7 bases. V shed 6 bases and J 4 bases; nucleotides not matched to a gene: 8. Germline V gene sequence: CDR1 MNHNS, CDR2 SASEGT. The CDR3 spans 14 residues. The CDR3 reads CASSLTGPSTEAFF. CDR3 DNA sequence: TGTGCCAGCAGCTTGACAGGGCCCAGCACTGAAGCTTTCTTT.

This clone showed up just once. CDR3 nucleotides: TGTGCCTGGACCACTAGCGGACTTGTCTACAATGAGCAGTTCTTC. Amino acids: CAWTTSGLVYNEQFF. This sequence joins TRBV30 and TRBJ2-1, with TRBD2 matching over 8 bases. CDR1 is GTSNPN and CDR2 is SVGIG in the germline V gene (reference sequence). Germline trimming cut 4 bases from V and 3 bases from J; bases unmatched to any gene: 8. The CDR3 has 15 amino acids.

The rearrangement uses TRBV10-2 and TRBJ2-3; 7 nucleotides align to TRBD2. Germline-derived CDR1 and CDR2 are WSHSY and SAAADI. V was clipped by 4 bases and J by 2 bases; unmatched bases: 6. The CDR3 contains 15 residues. The CDR3 region has the DNA TGCGCCAGCAGTGTAAGCGGGGCGACCACAGATACGCAGTATTTT. As protein: CASSVSGATTDTQYF.

This sequence joins TRBV6-6 and TRBJ2-1; possible D gene TRBD1, 6 bases. This CDR3 has 15 amino acids. The ends were cut back, 4 bases at V and 10 bases at J, with 20 bases in the middle. The germline gives CDR1 MNHNY, CDR2 SVGAGI (reference sequence). The CDR3 spells CASSFPGTLVREQFF. CDR3 coding DNA: TGTGCCAGCAGTTTCCCTGGGACACTGGTACGAGAGCAGTTCTTC.

The genes are TRBV6-5 and TRBJ2-3; TRBD1 matches 9 bases. In germline, CDR1 is MNHEY, CDR2 SVGAGI. This CDR3 is built from 16 residues. Unmatched junction bases numbered 3, after V lost 0 bases and J lost 2 bases. The chain's CDR3 is CASSYSTGGITDTQYF. CDR3 in DNA: TGTGCCAGCAGTTACTCGACAGGGGGTATCACAGATACGCAGTATTTT.

Written as DNA, the CDR3 is TGTGCCAGCAGTTACCCCGGACTAGCGGGTCTCAATGAGCAGTTCTTC. Protein: CASSYPGLAGLNEQFF. The rearrangement uses TRBV6-5 and TRBJ2-1; 11 bases agree with TRBD2. Germline V gene lookup returns CDR1 MNHEY and CDR2 SVGAGI. V shed 2 bases and J 6 bases; nucleotides not matched to a gene: 6. This CDR3 has 16 residues.

This chain connects TRBV7-2 to TRBJ2-2; TRBD2 matches 7 bases. The ends lost 2 bases at V and 6 bases at J; junction bases unmatched: 3. The germline V gene has CDR1 SGHTA and CDR2 FQGNSA. This CDR3 is built from 14 residues. The CDR3 DNA reads TGTGCCAGCAGCTTACAGGGAGGGGCCGGGGAGCTGTTTTTT. This encodes CASSLQGGAGELFF.

The V call is TRBV5-1, the J call TRBJ2-1; 10 nucleotides line up with TRBD2. The CDR3 covers 17 residues. In germline, CDR1 is SGHRS, CDR2 YFSETQ. V was pared by 7 bases and J by 9 bases, with 19 bases of the junction left unmatched. CDR3 nucleotide sequence: TGCGCCAGCCGGACGAATAGCGGGAGGCCGCTTGATGCTGAGCAGTTCTTC. Its translation is CASRTNSGRPLDAEQFF.

The gene calls are TRBV19 and TRBJ2-6, with TRBD1 matching over 7 bases. Trimming cost V 6 bases and J 0 bases; bases outside gene matches: 11. CDR3 length: 18 residues. CDR1 is LNHDA and CDR2 is SQIVND in the germline V gene (reference sequence). In DNA, the CDR3 is TGTGCCAGTAGGACGGACAGGATACTATACTCTGGGGCCAACGTCCTGACTTTC. This translates into CASRTDRILYSGANVLTF.

This clone appeared a single time. The V call is TRBV18, the J call TRBJ1-3, with a tentative D call TRBD1 (5 bases). The CDR3 runs to 14 residues. V lost 4 bases and J 0 bases, leaving 7 bases between the germline ends. Germline assignment: CDR1 KGHSH and CDR2 LQKENI. CDR3 sequence: CASSLQGSGNTIYF. CDR3 bases: TGTGCCAGCTCACTCCAGGGCTCTGGAAACACCATATATTTT.

The V call is TRBV27, the J call TRBJ2-2; TRBD1 aligns across 7 bases. The CDR3 sequence is 16 residues long. Germline CDR1 MNHEY, CDR2 SMNVEV (reference sequence). J gave up 1 base and V 0 bases, and 2 bases lay outside the gene matches. The CDR3 is CASSLSTGKNTGELFF. In nucleotides, the CDR3 is TGTGCCAGCAGTTTATCGACAGGGAAGAACACCGGGGAGCTGTTTTTT.

The chain combines TRBV28 with TRBJ2-7, with D possibly being TRBD2 (6 bases). V lost 7 bases, J lost 6 bases, and 19 bases lay in between. Germline values: CDR1 MDHEN, CDR2 SYDVKM. This CDR3 region has 14 residues. CDR3 DNA: TGTGCCAGCACCAGAAGATCGGGAGTCCGCGAGCAGTACTTC. It yields the protein CASTRRSGVREQYF.

V is TRBV5-1 and J is TRBJ2-2, with D unresolved. The CDR3 covers 12 residues. V lost 0 bases and J 7 bases, leaving 4 bases between the germline ends. The V gene's germline CDR1 is SGHRS and CDR2 YFSETQ. CDR3 bases: TGCGCCAGCAGCTTGGGAGGCGGGGAGCTGTTTTTT. Protein sequence: CASSLGGGELFF.

V is TRBV5-1 and J is TRBJ2-5, with a tentative D call TRBD1 (5 bases). CDR1 and CDR2 from the germline V gene are SGHRS and YFSETQ. CDR3 length equals 13 residues. V was shortened by 2 bases and J by 1 base, with 6 bases between the two germline ends. CDR3 in DNA: TGCGCCAGCAGCTTACAGGTCCAAGAGACCCAGTACTTC. Its translation: CASSLQVQETQYF.

The rearrangement uses TRBV27 and TRBJ2-7; 9 nucleotides line up with TRBD1. The CDR3 runs to 14 residues. Germline V CDR1 and CDR2: MNHEY, SMNVEV (reference sequence). V lost 5 bases, J lost 9 bases, and 11 bases stayed unmatched. The chain's CDR3 is CASSLGQGTVRQYF. In nucleotides, the CDR3 is TGTGCCAGCAGTCTGGGACAGGGCACAGTTCGGCAGTACTTC.

Comment on this clone: The junction departs from germline at one end; a sequencing error may be responsible. V gene TRBV7-7 combines with J gene TRBJ2-5, with D possibly TRBD2 on 6 matching bases. Germline V gene data show CDR1 as SSHAT and CDR2 as FNYEAQ (reference sequence). The CDR3 is made up of 17 amino acids. CDR3 in amino acids: CASSLGRLVRGQETQYF. The DNA of the CDR3 is TGTGCTAGCAGCTTAGGCAGACTAGTGCGGGGCCAAGAGACCCAGTACTTC.

V is TRBV30 and J is TRBJ2-7, with 8 nucleotides matching TRBD2. After removal of 3 bases from V and 3 bases from J, the junction contained 7 bases not matched to a gene. This CDR3 has 14 residues. Germline V lookup: CDR1 GTSNPN, CDR2 SVGIG (reference sequence). The CDR3 protein is CAWSPGRGFYEQYF. Here the CDR3 DNA reads TGTGCCTGGAGCCCCGGGAGGGGATTCTACGAGCAGTACTTC.